This TCR beta chain is from a study of T cell changes during pregnancy in multiple sclerosis. From germline, CDR1 is MNHNS and CDR2 SASEGT. V gave up 1 base and J gave up 6 bases, with 13 bases separating them. CDR3 length: 14 amino acids. Some clones are missing from TCRdb's copy, which holds only in-frame ones; the method was immunoSEQ multiplex PCR. This table holds 30,000 to 45,000 clones, roughly 91% found once. This chain connects TRBV6-1 to TRBJ2-7; D may be TRBD1 (5 bases). The sample in question was CD4+ T cells from peripheral blood mononuclear cells, obtained in the second trimester of pregnancy. The receptor was derived from a female donor in good health, enrolled as a control in a pregnancy study. In DNA form, the CDR3 reads TGTGCCAGCAGTGAAGGGCCAGGGTTCGCCGAGCAGTACTTC. Translation gives CASSEGPGFAEQYF.